One sample yielded the 13 T cell receptor beta chains listed below, sequenced in a study of T cells in Graves' hyperthyroidism and ophthalmopathy (dated by TCRdb to between 2019 and 2020). The library relied on multiplex PCR. Sequencing relied on an Illumina HiSeq 2000. Amplification of TCR beta CDR3 regions was carried out from RNA transcripts. For the first round of RT-PCR on the TCR CDR3, the HTBI primer set was used together with the Qiagen OneStep RT-PCR kit. Through fastp at Q25 and MiXCR, TCRdb rebuilt clones from the public reads, retaining in-frame beta chains. Identical CDR3 proteins give one entry, which carries the most common genes and DNA. This sample lists around 570,000 distinct CDR3 sequences; 20% were detected once. The top ten clonotypes cover roughly 47% of the sample. Input material: blood. The receptors here all came from a middle-aged man with Graves' ophthalmopathy.

This clonotype was seen at least ten times. J is TRBJ2-3 and V is TRBV5-1; no reliable D call. This CDR3 comprises 16 residues. V was pared by 0 bases and J by 0 bases, with 11 bases between. The germline V gene encodes CDR1 SGHRS and CDR2 YFSETQ. The CDR3 sequence is CASSLGQRFSTDTQYF. CDR3 in DNA: TGCGCCAGCAGCTTGGGGCAGAGGTTTAGCACAGATACGCAGTATTTT.

V usage is TRBV10-1 and J usage is TRBJ2-5; 11 nucleotides match TRBD1. Germline V CDR1 and CDR2: WNHNN, SYGVQD (reference sequence). V gave up 2 bases and J gave up 5 bases; unmatched junction bases: 4. The CDR3 covers 15 residues. The CDR3: CASSERTGGRETQYF. The CDR3 DNA sequence: TGCGCCAGCAGTGAGCGGACAGGGGGCAGGGAGACCCAGTACTTC.

This clonotype was detected many times. The V gene is TRBV2, the J gene TRBJ2-5; a weak D match, TRBD1 (5 bases). The CDR3 runs 17 residues. Deletions cut 0 bases from V and 2 bases from J, with 16 bases between. Germline V gene sequence: CDR1 SNHLY, CDR2 FYNNEI. This CDR3 is CASSEAWWSTAQETQYF. The CDR3 bases are TGTGCCAGCAGTGAAGCTTGGTGGTCGACAGCACAAGAGACCCAGTACTTC.

Many counts were recorded for this clonotype. V gene TRBV13 combines with J gene TRBJ2-1; D ambiguous. With 4 bases removed from V and 8 bases from J, the gap between germline ends came to 21 bases. The germline V gene encodes CDR1 PRHDT and CDR2 FYEKMQ (reference sequence). The CDR3 runs 16 residues. The CDR3 nucleotides read TGTGCCAGCAGCTCCCCGGGCAAGCAAGCTTACGATGAGCAGTTCTTC. Protein sequence: CASSSPGKQAYDEQFF.

This clonotype occurred once. This chain connects TRBV20-1 to TRBJ1-1, with a weak D call TRBD1 (5 bases). The CDR3 extends over 12 amino acids. The germline V and J ends were trimmed by 6 bases and 7 bases, with 15 bases remaining between them. Germline CDR1 and CDR2: DFQATT and SNEGSKA (reference sequence). CDR3 nucleotide sequence: TGCAGTGCCCAGAGGGCGGGGGTTGAAGCTTTCTTT. This gives the protein CSAQRAGVEAFF.

This clonotype has just a few counts. The gene calls are TRBV5-1 and TRBJ2-7; 13 bases align to TRBD2. The CDR3 totals 15 residues. V lost 4 bases and J lost 6; bases outside the gene matches: 7. In germline, CDR1 is SGHRS, CDR2 YFSETQ. Written as DNA, the CDR3 is TGCGCCAGCAGCGACACTAGCGGGAGGGCTGTCGAGCAGTACTTC. Protein: CASSDTSGRAVEQYF.

This clonotype was seen only a few times. The chain recombines TRBV4-1 with TRBJ1-4, with 9 nucleotides matching TRBD1. The CDR3 is made up of 14 amino acids. Trimming cost V 4 bases and J 8 bases; bases outside gene matches: 5. Germline lookup yields CDR1 MGHRA and CDR2 YSYEKL. The CDR3 loop is CASSRRTGEEKLFF. The CDR3, as DNA: TGCGCCAGCAGCCGGCGGACAGGGGAGGAAAAACTGTTTTTT.

The chain links TRBV6-1 to TRBJ2-7; D tentatively fits TRBD1 or TRBD2 (6 bases each). CDR1 and CDR2 from the germline V gene are MNHNS and SASEGT. The CDR3 is 17 residues long. V dropped 2 bases and J dropped 0 bases, with 17 bases sitting between them. The CDR3 here is CASSERGTRKSSYEQYF. Here the CDR3 DNA reads TGTGCCAGCAGTGAACGCGGGACAAGAAAGAGCTCCTACGAGCAGTACTTC.

This clonotype has at least ten counts. This chain links TRBV20-1 with TRBJ1-2, with D possibly TRBD1 on 6 matching bases. The germline gives CDR1 DFQATT, CDR2 SNEGSKA (reference sequence). The CDR3 covers 14 residues. V lost 1 base and J lost 8, with 17 bases in between. The CDR3 DNA is TGCAGTGCTAGAGCCCGAAGGGGAAGGGGGGGCTACACCTTC. This encodes CSARARRGRGGYTF.

This clonotype was counted a few times. The CDR3 DNA follows: TGCAGTGCTAGAGGAGGTAGCGGGGTGGAAAACATTCAGTACTTC. This gives the protein CSARGGSGVENIQYF. The chain carries TRBV20-1 and TRBJ2-4; 8 nucleotides align to TRBD2. Germline V gene data show CDR1 as DFQATT and CDR2 as SNEGSKA (reference sequence). V gave up 1 base and J gave up 5 bases; unmatched junction bases: 7. This CDR3 spans 15 amino acids.

The chain uses TRBV29-1 and TRBJ2-1; TRBD1 matches at 10 bases. Germline loops: CDR1 SQVTM, CDR2 ANQGSEA. This CDR3 is built from 13 residues. The junction had 5 bases not matched to a gene; V was cut back by 6 bases and J by 6 bases. The CDR3 region has the DNA TGCAGCGTGGGGGACAGGGGACGCAATGAGCAGTTCTTC. Translated: CSVGDRGRNEQFF.

In this sample, this clonotype turned up many times. The V gene is TRBV30, the J gene TRBJ1-5, with D possibly TRBD1 on 5 matching bases. CDR1 is GTSNPN and CDR2 is SVGIG in the germline V gene (reference sequence). V lost 1 base and J 0 bases, leaving 7 bases between the germline ends. There are 14 residues in the CDR3. The CDR3 DNA is TGTGCCTGGAGTGGACAGTATAGCAATCAGCCCCAGCATTTT. Its protein is CAWSGQYSNQPQHF.

The rearrangement joins TRBV19 to TRBJ1-1; no clear D. Germline V gene data show CDR1 as LNHDA and CDR2 as SQIVND (reference sequence). The ends were cut back, 8 bases at V and 3 bases at J, with 7 bases in the middle. The CDR3 totals 11 residues. CDR3 sequence: CASGSDTEAFF. The CDR3 DNA reads as TGTGCCAGTGGAAGCGACACTGAAGCTTTCTTT.